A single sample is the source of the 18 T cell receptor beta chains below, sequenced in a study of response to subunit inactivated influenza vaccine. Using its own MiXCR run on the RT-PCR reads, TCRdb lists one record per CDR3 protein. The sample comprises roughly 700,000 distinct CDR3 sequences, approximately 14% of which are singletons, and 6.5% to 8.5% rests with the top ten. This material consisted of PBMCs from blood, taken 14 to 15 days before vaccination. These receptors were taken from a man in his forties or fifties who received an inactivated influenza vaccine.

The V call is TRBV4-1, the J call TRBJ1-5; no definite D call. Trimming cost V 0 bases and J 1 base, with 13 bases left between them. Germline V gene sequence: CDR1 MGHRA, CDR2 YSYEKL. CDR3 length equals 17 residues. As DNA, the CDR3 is TGCGCCAGCAGCCAAGATTTGCCGGGAAGGAGCAATCAGCCCCAGCATTTT. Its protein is CASSQDLPGRSNQPQHF.

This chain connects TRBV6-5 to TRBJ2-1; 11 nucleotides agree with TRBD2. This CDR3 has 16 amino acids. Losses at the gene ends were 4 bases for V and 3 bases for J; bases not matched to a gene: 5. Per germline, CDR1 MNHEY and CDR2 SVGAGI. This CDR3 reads CASSSGLAGFYNEQFF. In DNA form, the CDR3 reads TGTGCCAGCAGTTCCGGACTAGCGGGCTTCTACAATGAGCAGTTCTTC.

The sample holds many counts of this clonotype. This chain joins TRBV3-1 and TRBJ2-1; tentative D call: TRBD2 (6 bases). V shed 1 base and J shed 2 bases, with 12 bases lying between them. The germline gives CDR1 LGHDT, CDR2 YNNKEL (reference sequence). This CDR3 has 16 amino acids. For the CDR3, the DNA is TGTGCCAGCAGCCAAGTCAAGCGGGCAGCCTACAATGAGCAGTTCTTC. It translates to CASSQVKRAAYNEQFF.

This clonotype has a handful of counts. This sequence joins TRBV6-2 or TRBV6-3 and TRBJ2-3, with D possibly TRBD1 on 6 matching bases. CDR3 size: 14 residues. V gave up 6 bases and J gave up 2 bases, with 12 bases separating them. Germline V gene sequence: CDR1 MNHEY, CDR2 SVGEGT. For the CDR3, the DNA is TGTGCCAGCAGGGGGGACACCATCACAGATACGCAGTATTTT. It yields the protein CASRGDTITDTQYF.

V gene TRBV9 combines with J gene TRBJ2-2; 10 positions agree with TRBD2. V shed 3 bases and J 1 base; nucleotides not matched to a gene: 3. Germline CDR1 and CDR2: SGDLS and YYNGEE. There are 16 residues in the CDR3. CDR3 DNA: TGTGCCAGCAGCGACCCTAGCGGGAGGAACACCGGGGAGCTGTTTTTT. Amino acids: CASSDPSGRNTGELFF.

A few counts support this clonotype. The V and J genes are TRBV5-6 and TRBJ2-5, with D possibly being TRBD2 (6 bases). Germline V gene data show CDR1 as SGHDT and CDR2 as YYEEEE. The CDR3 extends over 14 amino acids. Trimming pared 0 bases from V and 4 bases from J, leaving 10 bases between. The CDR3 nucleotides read TGTGCCAGCAGCTTGGGCCTAGCGATAGAGACCCAGTACTTC. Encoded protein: CASSLGLAIETQYF.

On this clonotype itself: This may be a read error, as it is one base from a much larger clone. CDR3 loop: CAGSQGKRGNTEAFF. The CDR3 nucleotides read TGCGCCGGCAGCCAAGGAAAGCGGGGGAACACTGAAGCTTTCTTT. V is TRBV4-3 and J is TRBJ1-1; D is undetermined. Germline CDR1 and CDR2: LGHNA and YSLEER. The CDR3 covers 15 residues.

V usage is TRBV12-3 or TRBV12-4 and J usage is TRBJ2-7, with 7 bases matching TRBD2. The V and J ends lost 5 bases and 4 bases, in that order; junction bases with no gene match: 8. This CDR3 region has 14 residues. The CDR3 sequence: CASSTGTIYYEQYF. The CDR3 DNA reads TGTGCCAGCAGTACCGGGACTATCTATTACGAGCAGTACTTC.

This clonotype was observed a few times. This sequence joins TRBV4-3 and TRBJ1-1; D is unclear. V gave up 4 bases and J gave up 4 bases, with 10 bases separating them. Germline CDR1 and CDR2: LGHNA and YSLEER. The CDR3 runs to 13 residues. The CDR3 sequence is CASSLEVGTEAFF. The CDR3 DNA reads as TGCGCCAGCAGCCTCGAGGTGGGCACTGAAGCTTTCTTT.

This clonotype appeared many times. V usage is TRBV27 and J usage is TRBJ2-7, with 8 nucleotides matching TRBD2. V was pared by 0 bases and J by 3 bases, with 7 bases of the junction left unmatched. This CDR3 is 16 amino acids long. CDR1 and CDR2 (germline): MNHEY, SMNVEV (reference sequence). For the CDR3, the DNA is TGTGCCAGCAGTTTATCCGTAGCGGGGCTAAACTACGAGCAGTACTTC. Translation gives CASSLSVAGLNYEQYF.

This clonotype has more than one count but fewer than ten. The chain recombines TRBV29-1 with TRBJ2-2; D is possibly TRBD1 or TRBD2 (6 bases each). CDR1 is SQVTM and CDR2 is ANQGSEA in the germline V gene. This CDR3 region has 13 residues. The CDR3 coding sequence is TGCACCGGCGGGGACACGAACACCGGGGAGCTGTTTTTT. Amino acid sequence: CTGGDTNTGELFF.

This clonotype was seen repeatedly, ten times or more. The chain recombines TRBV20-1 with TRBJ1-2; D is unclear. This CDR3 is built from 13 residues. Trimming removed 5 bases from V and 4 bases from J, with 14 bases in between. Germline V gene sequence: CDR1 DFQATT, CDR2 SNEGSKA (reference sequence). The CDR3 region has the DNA TGCAGTGCTTACCCCACAGCCCCCTATGGCTACACCTTC. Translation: CSAYPTAPYGYTF.

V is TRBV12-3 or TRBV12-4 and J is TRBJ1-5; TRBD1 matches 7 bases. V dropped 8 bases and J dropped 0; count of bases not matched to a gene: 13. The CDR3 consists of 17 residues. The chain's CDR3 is CASGSGGQVDSNQPQHF. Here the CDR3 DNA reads TGTGCCAGCGGGTCGGGTGGACAGGTTGATAGCAATCAGCCCCAGCATTTT.

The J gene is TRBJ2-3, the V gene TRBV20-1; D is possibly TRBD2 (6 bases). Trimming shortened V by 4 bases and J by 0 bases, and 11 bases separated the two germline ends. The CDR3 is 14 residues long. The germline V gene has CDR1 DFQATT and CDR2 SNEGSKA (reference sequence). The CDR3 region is CSATTSRSTDTQYF. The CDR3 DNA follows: TGCAGTGCTACCACTAGCAGAAGCACAGATACGCAGTATTTT.

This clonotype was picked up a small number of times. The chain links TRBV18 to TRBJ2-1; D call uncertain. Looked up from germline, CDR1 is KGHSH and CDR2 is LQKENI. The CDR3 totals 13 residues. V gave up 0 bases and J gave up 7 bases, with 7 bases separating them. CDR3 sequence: CASSPPYGNEQFF. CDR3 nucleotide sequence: TGTGCCAGCTCACCACCGTACGGTAATGAGCAGTTCTTC.

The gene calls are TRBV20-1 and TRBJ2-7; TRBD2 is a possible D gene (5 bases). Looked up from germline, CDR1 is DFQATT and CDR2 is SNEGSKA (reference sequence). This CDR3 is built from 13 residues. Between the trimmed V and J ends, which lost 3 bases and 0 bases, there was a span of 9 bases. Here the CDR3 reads CSARPGISYEQYF. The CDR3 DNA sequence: TGCAGTGCTAGGCCCGGGATCTCCTACGAGCAGTACTTC.

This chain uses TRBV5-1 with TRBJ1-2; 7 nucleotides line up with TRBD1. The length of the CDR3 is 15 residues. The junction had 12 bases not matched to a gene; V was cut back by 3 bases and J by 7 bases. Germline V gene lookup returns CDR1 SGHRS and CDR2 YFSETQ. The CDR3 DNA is TGCGCCAGCAGCTACGACAGGGATAAAGTTGGTGGCTACACCTTC. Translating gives CASSYDRDKVGGYTF.

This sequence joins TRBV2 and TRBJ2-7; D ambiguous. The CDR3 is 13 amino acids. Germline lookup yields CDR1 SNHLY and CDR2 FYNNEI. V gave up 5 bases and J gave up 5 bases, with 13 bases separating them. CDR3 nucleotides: TGTGCCAGCAGTCGTCCCCGTGGGGACGAGCAGTACTTC. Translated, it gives CASSRPRGDEQYF.